The clone carrying this T cell receptor beta chain was seen a few times. The antigen remains unidentified. CDR3 length: 13 amino acids. CDR1 and CDR2 from the germline V gene are LGHNA and YNFKEQ. V lost 2 bases and J 5 bases, leaving 9 bases between the germline ends. The entry originates in a study of PD-1 blockade in mismatch repair-deficient tumors. Study-wide context: Patients had about eleven mismatch repair-deficient cancer types and were previously treated and progressing.

Study-level results: Tumor-resident clones, often undetectable pretreatment in blood, expanded then contracted after pembrolizumab.

Here immunoSEQ multiplex PCR was the method, and the copy in TCRdb shows in-frame clones only, minus some. Among tens of thousands of clones, 81% were seen once, and the ten largest hold around 2.7%. Every patient had mismatch repair deficiency by PCR or immunohistochemistry. TCR sequencing covered a few patients who responded to pembrolizumab. The source material was peripheral blood, sampled 12 weeks after starting pembrolizumab. J is TRBJ1-2 and V is TRBV4-2; D not resolved. The sequence was obtained from an adult with mismatch repair-deficient cancer. The CDR3 bases are TGTGCCAGCAGCCAAACCCGGGTGTATGGCTACACCTTC. Its translation: CASSQTRVYGYTF.